This entry concerns a single TCR beta chain. The data were obtained in a study of OX40 agonist ivuxolimab in advanced cancers. The CDR3 covers 14 residues. V was clipped by 3 bases and J by 8 bases, with 11 bases between them. Germline CDR1 and CDR2: MNHEY and SMNVEV (reference sequence). Data came from immunoSEQ multiplex PCR; TCRdb stores just in-frame clones and leaves some out. The sample has 50,000 to 65,000 clones; around 85% are singletons. The specimen was CD4+ or CD8+ T cells sorted from blood, collected in a trial of the OX40 agonist ivuxolimab. The source is an adult with an advanced solid tumor such as melanoma, head and neck, liver or kidney cancer. This chain joins TRBV27 and TRBJ1-6; D unresolved. CDR3 sequence: CASSFGGPDSPLHF. CDR3 coding DNA: TGTGCCAGCAGTTTCGGAGGGCCAGATTCACCCCTCCACTTT.